Included here is one T cell receptor (beta chain) sequence, with context. As yet, its antigen is unknown. The source of the sample is a study of T-cell memory formation after mild COVID-19. About the study: Most TCR clusters belonged to a single donor.

Germline V gives CDR1 LGHNA, CDR2 YSLEER. Losses at the gene ends were 6 bases for V and 6 bases for J; bases not matched to a gene: 12. This CDR3 comprises 15 residues. General study results and limits: While clones contracting from day 15 to 85 were balanced between CD4 and CD8, later expanders leaned CD4+. In pre-infection memory, a portion of responding clones appeared, which suggested that cross-reactive memory joined.

5'RACE with constant-segment primers yielded barcoded, UMI-tagged TCR alpha and TCR beta cDNA libraries. TCRdb used MiXCR to reprocess the 5' RACE reads, holding one entry per CDR3 protein. The data show a few hundred thousand distinct CDR3 sequences, 20% seen once. The source of this sequence is a man between 18 and 35 years old who had mild COVID-19 (a few samples of this study predate the infection). Cell type and time point are not known. Sequenced material: PBMCs or a T cell subset sorted from them (not recorded which). This chain connects TRBV4-3 to TRBJ1-2, with TRBD1 identical over 8 bases. The CDR3 bases are TGCGCCAGCAGTCGGACACCCGGACAGGGTGATGGCTACACCTTC. Protein: CASSRTPGQGDGYTF.